The 30 T cell receptor beta chains below all came from one sample that was sequenced in a study of response to subunit inactivated influenza vaccine. TCRdb reanalysed the RT-PCR reads using MiXCR and keeps one entry per CDR3 protein. The sample lists 500,000 or so distinct CDR3 sequences, more than 15% occurring once. Sequences were derived from CD4+ T cells sorted from PBMCs, sampled less than 30 months after vaccination. These TCRs come from a man aged 50 to 69 who received an inactivated influenza vaccine.

V usage is TRBV7-9 and J usage is TRBJ2-7; TRBD1 is a possible D gene (6 bases). Trimming cost V 5 bases and J 3 bases, with 11 bases left between them. The CDR3 loop spans 13 amino acids. Germline V lookup: CDR1 SEHNR, CDR2 FQNEAQ (reference sequence). DNA for the CDR3: TGTGCCAGCAGCCCTCGACAGGACTACGAGCAGTACTTC. Translating gives CASSPRQDYEQYF. Based on the CDR3 plus reference TRBV7-9 and TRBJ2-7, the full variable domain is DTGVSQNPRHKITKRGQNVTFRCDPISEHNRLYWYRQTLGQGPEFLTYFQNEAQLEKSRLLSDRFSAERPKGSFSTLEIQRTEQGDSAMYLCASSPRQDYEQYFGPGTRLTVT.

This chain links TRBV30 with TRBJ1-2; D is unresolved. V lost 0 bases to trimming and J lost 5 bases, with 7 bases between them. CDR1 and CDR2 (germline): GTSNPN, SVGIG (reference sequence). The CDR3 sequence is 12 residues long. This CDR3 reads CAWSVQMYGYTF. Here the CDR3 DNA reads TGTGCCTGGAGTGTTCAGATGTATGGCTACACCTTC. Looking up the rest from reference TRBV30 and TRBJ1-2 gives the full variable domain: SQTIHQWPATLVQPVGSPLSLECTVEGTSNPNLYWYRQAAGRGLQLLFYSVGIGQISSEVPQNLSASRPQDRQFILSSKKLLLSDSGFYLCAWSVQMYGYTFGSGTRLTVV.

This clonotype was detected only a few times. The genes are TRBV6-2 or TRBV6-3 and TRBJ2-7; 10 bases line up with TRBD2. V lost 7 bases, J lost 0 bases, and 15 bases stayed unmatched. Germline V CDR1 and CDR2: MNHEY, SVGEGT. This CDR3 has 18 amino acids. The CDR3 bases are TGTGCCAGCACCATGGATAAATTAGCGGGGGGCTTCTCCTACGAGCAGTACTTC. Protein product: CASTMDKLAGGFSYEQYF.

Only a few counts were recorded for this clonotype. The chain couples TRBV5-6 to TRBJ2-7, with TRBD2 matching 11 bases. The V gene end was trimmed by 1 base and the J gene end by 2 bases; junction bases not matched to a gene: 2. The length of the CDR3 is 15 residues. The germline CDR1 and CDR2 sequences are SGHDT and YYEEEE. Here the CDR3 reads CASSLIAGGTYEQYF. CDR3 nucleotide sequence: TGTGCCAGCAGCTTGATAGCGGGAGGGACCTACGAGCAGTACTTC.

V and J are TRBV24-1 and TRBJ2-5, with D possibly being TRBD2 (6 bases). Germline CDR1 is KGHDR and CDR2 is SFDVKD. CDR3 length: 15 residues. V lost 5 bases to trimming and J lost 1 base, with 13 bases between them. The CDR3 reads CATSGGDTLQETQYF. The CDR3 coding sequence is TGTGCCACCAGTGGCGGGGATACTCTCCAAGAGACCCAGTACTTC.

This clonotype was recorded many times. The V and J genes are TRBV12-3 or TRBV12-4 and TRBJ2-7; 8 nucleotides match TRBD1. With 6 bases clipped from V and 4 bases from J, the junction kept 8 bases outside the gene matches. The CDR3 has 14 amino acids. CDR3 bases: TGTGCCAGCAGCCAGACAGGGGCTTATTACGAGCAGTACTTC. Protein: CASSQTGAYYEQYF.

The chain uses TRBV28 and TRBJ2-1; the D is unclear. The CDR3 has 14 residues. Trimming pared 3 bases from V and 0 bases from J, leaving 6 bases between. Germline V gene lookup returns CDR1 MDHEN and CDR2 SYDVKM. The CDR3 DNA sequence: TGTGCCAGCAGTTTCCCGAGCTCCTACAATGAGCAGTTCTTC. It translates to CASSFPSSYNEQFF. The full variable domain, its missing parts supplied by reference TRBV28 and TRBJ2-1, is DVKVTQSSRYLVKRTGEKVFLECVQDMDHENMFWYRQDPGLGLRLIYFSYDVKMKEKGDIPEGYSVSREKKERFSLILESASTNQTSMYLCASSFPSSYNEQFFGPGTRLTVL.

The V gene is TRBV28, the J gene TRBJ2-2, with 10 bases that match TRBD2. Germline CDR1 is MDHEN and CDR2 is SYDVKM. The V segment lost 2 bases and the J segment 7 bases; nucleotides outside the gene matches: 7. The CDR3 runs to 16 residues. The CDR3 DNA sequence: TGTGCCAGCAGTTTACACCCTAGCGGGGGAATCGGGGAGCTGTTTTTT. This encodes CASSLHPSGGIGELFF.

The chain links TRBV21-1 to TRBJ2-2; the table names TRBD1, a call not compared with the DNA. TRBV21-1 is a recognized pseudogene. The CDR3 runs to 17 residues. The CDR3 loop reads CASSNQGKRGLSGELFF. DNA for the CDR3: TGTGCCAGCAGCAACCAGGGGAAAAGGGGGCTGAGCGGGGAGCTGTTTTTT.

The chain joins TRBV6-1 to TRBJ2-7; 12 positions match TRBD2. The CDR3 consists of 15 residues. Germline V CDR1 and CDR2: MNHNS, SASEGT. With 8 bases clipped from V and 2 bases from J, the junction kept 7 bases outside the gene matches. The chain's CDR3 is CASAASGRGAYEQYF. The CDR3 DNA follows: TGTGCCAGCGCCGCTAGCGGGAGGGGGGCCTACGAGCAGTACTTC.

V and J are TRBV20-1 and TRBJ2-2; D perhaps matches TRBD2 (6 bases). CDR3 length: 14 residues. With 0 bases removed from V and 4 bases from J, the gap between germline ends came to 9 bases. CDR1 and CDR2 from the germline V gene are DFQATT and SNEGSKA (reference sequence). For the CDR3, the DNA is TGCAGTGCTAGAGAGACTAGTATCACCGGGGAGCTGTTTTTT. Its translation: CSARETSITGELFF.

This clonotype has just a few counts. The V call is TRBV20-1, the J call TRBJ2-7; 11 nucleotides line up with TRBD2. The germline CDR1 and CDR2 sequences are DFQATT and SNEGSKA (reference sequence). The CDR3 runs 14 residues. V dropped 6 bases and J dropped 4; count of bases not matched to a gene: 8. The CDR3 loop reads CSAKGTSGTYEQYF. The CDR3 coding sequence is TGCAGTGCCAAAGGGACTAGCGGCACTTACGAGCAGTACTTC.

A few counts support this clonotype. The rearrangement links TRBV2 to TRBJ1-6; 7 nucleotides agree with TRBD1. With V trimmed by 7 bases and J by 9 bases, 9 bases remained unmatched. Germline loops: CDR1 SNHLY, CDR2 FYNNEI. CDR3 length equals 14 residues. In DNA, the CDR3 is TGTGCCAGCAACCCCGACAGGGAGGGTTCACCCCTCCACTTT. This gives the protein CASNPDREGSPLHF.

This clonotype was picked up many times. This chain connects TRBV5-1 to TRBJ1-1; 10 nucleotides line up with TRBD1. Germline V gene lookup returns CDR1 SGHRS and CDR2 YFSETQ. The CDR3 consists of 17 residues. The J segment lost 1 base and the V segment lost 2 bases, leaving 8 bases of the junction unmatched. CDR3 DNA: TGCGCCAGCAGCTTCGGGACAGGGGCCGGGCCGAACACTGAAGCTTTCTTT. It is translated as CASSFGTGAGPNTEAFF.

The table lists this clonotype with a few counts. The CDR3 coding sequence is TGCAGCGTTCGTGCGGGATTATCCTACGAGCAGTACTTC. It codes for CSVRAGLSYEQYF. The rearrangement uses TRBV29-1 and TRBJ2-7; TRBD2 is a possible D gene (6 bases). The V gene lost 5 bases and the J gene lost 1 base, with 12 bases spanning the gap. Looked up from germline, CDR1 is SQVTM and CDR2 is ANQGSEA. The CDR3 sequence is 13 residues long.

This clonotype was seen ten or more times. The chain has TRBV29-1 and TRBJ2-7, with D maybe TRBD1 (6 bases). The germline V and J ends were trimmed by 4 bases and 2 bases, with 9 bases remaining between them. The CDR3 loop spans 12 amino acids. Germline V gene sequence: CDR1 SQVTM, CDR2 ANQGSEA. The CDR3 here is CSVGAGAYEQYF. In DNA form, the CDR3 reads TGCAGCGTTGGGGCAGGGGCCTACGAGCAGTACTTC.

The sample holds one count of this clonotype. The CDR3, as DNA: TGTGCCACCTCCCCCCAGAGGCAGGGGACCCAGTACTTC. Its protein product is CATSPQRQGTQYF. The V gene is TRBV6-2 or TRBV6-3, the J gene TRBJ2-5, with D possibly TRBD1 on 5 matching bases. V was shortened by 10 bases and J by 7 bases, with 19 bases between the two germline ends. Germline CDR1 is MNHEY and CDR2 is SVGEGT. The CDR3 covers 13 residues.

This rearrangement joins TRBV29-1 to TRBJ2-7; TRBD1 aligns across 8 bases. The length of the CDR3 is 11 residues. Trimming took 6 bases from V and 5 from J; bases not matched to a gene: 3. Germline-derived CDR1 and CDR2 are SQVTM and ANQGSEA. The CDR3 sequence is CSVGQGHEQYF. CDR3 nucleotide sequence: TGCAGCGTCGGACAGGGCCACGAGCAGTACTTC.

The chain joins TRBV7-2 to TRBJ2-7; D unclear. The CDR3 runs 15 residues. V lost 1 base and J lost 3, with 13 bases in between. In germline, CDR1 is SGHTA, CDR2 FQGNSA. CDR3 in DNA: TGTGCCAGCAGCTTAGTATGGACGTTGAACTACGAGCAGTACTTC. This gives the protein CASSLVWTLNYEQYF.

The genes are TRBV7-8 and TRBJ2-2, with D perhaps TRBD1 (5 bases). The CDR3 has 15 amino acids. Germline V lookup: CDR1 SGHVS, CDR2 FQNEAQ. Deletions cut 2 bases from V and 7 bases from J, with 14 bases between. The CDR3 coding sequence is TGTGCCAGCAGCTTAAATGGGGCTGTGGTCGGGGAGCTGTTTTTT. Protein product: CASSLNGAVVGELFF.

In its sample, this clonotype was seen a few times. The chain joins TRBV24-1 to TRBJ1-2; 7 nucleotides line up with TRBD1. From germline, CDR1 is KGHDR and CDR2 SFDVKD. The CDR3 spans 14 residues. After removal of 5 bases from V and 4 bases from J, the junction contained 6 bases not matched to a gene. CDR3 sequence reads: CATSGGTDIYGYTF. The CDR3 nucleotides are TGTGCCACCAGTGGAGGGACAGATATCTATGGCTACACCTTC.

Only a few counts were recorded for this clonotype. V is TRBV6-5 and J is TRBJ2-7, with D perhaps matching TRBD2 (6 bases). The CDR3 is 14 amino acids. V lost 0 bases, J lost 6 bases, and 12 bases lay in between. Germline-derived CDR1 and CDR2 are MNHEY and SVGAGI. CDR3 sequence: CASSYSAGRGEQYF. In nucleotides, the CDR3 is TGTGCCAGCAGTTACTCCGCGGGACGGGGCGAGCAGTACTTC.

The chain joins TRBV25-1 to TRBJ2-2; D call uncertain. The V gene's germline CDR1 is MGHDK and CDR2 SYGVNS. The CDR3 totals 13 residues. The V end lost 7 bases, the J end lost 1 base, and 7 bases lay between the germline ends. The CDR3 DNA sequence: TGTGCCAGCACGTACCTGAACACCGGGGAGCTGTTTTTT. This gives the protein CASTYLNTGELFF.

This chain joins TRBV5-1 and TRBJ2-5; D could derive from TRBD1 or TRBD2 (5 bases each). The CDR3 is 15 residues long. Germline V lookup: CDR1 SGHRS, CDR2 YFSETQ. V lost 0 bases to trimming and J lost 5 bases, with 14 bases between them. CDR3 nucleotides: TGCGCCAGCAGCTTGGAGGGACGACAGTCGGAGACCCAGTACTTC. Its protein is CASSLEGRQSETQYF.

This clonotype was detected ten times or more. J is TRBJ1-5 and V is TRBV4-1; D ambiguous. The CDR3 extends over 14 amino acids. With 1 base removed from V and 7 bases from J, the gap between germline ends came to 11 bases. Looked up from germline, CDR1 is MGHRA and CDR2 is YSYEKL. The CDR3 reads CASSQAFSTQPQHF. The CDR3 DNA reads TGCGCCAGCAGCCAAGCCTTTAGTACCCAGCCCCAGCATTTT.

The J gene is TRBJ2-5, the V gene TRBV4-3; 8 bases are a match to TRBD2. V gave up 1 base and J gave up 4 bases; unmatched junction bases: 8. This CDR3 contains 16 residues. Germline-derived CDR1 and CDR2 are LGHNA and YSLEER. The CDR3 sequence is CASSQGGAGVAETQYF. The CDR3 coding sequence is TGCGCCAGCAGCCAAGGGGGAGCGGGAGTTGCAGAGACCCAGTACTTC.

This clonotype occurred a few times. This chain uses TRBV14 with TRBJ2-3; D call uncertain. Between the trimmed V and J ends, which lost 0 bases and 2 bases, there was a span of 9 bases. Germline values: CDR1 SGHDN, CDR2 FVKESK. The CDR3 totals 15 residues. Here the CDR3 DNA reads TGTGCCAGCAGCCAAGATCGACTTTCCACAGATACGCAGTATTTT. This encodes CASSQDRLSTDTQYF. The full variable domain, rest sourced from reference TRBV14 and TRBJ2-3, is EAGVTQFPSHSVIEKGQTVTLRCDPISGHDNLYWYRRVMGKEIKFLLHFVKESKQDESGMPNNRFLAERTGGTYSTLKVQPAELEDSGVYFCASSQDRLSTDTQYFGPGTRLTVL.

This clonotype has only a few counts. The J gene is TRBJ1-3, the V gene TRBV25-1; tentatively, D is TRBD1 (6 bases). The CDR3 loop spans 13 amino acids. The ends were cut back, 6 bases at V and 8 bases at J, with 14 bases in the middle. The germline CDR1 and CDR2 sequences are MGHDK and SYGVNS. The CDR3 region is CASSDRLRDTIYF. CDR3 DNA: TGTGCCAGCAGCGACAGGCTAAGGGACACCATATATTTT. The complete variable domain, with remaining parts taken from reference TRBV25-1 and TRBJ1-3, reads EADIYQTPRYLVIGTGKKITLECSQTMGHDKMYWYQQDPGMELHLIHYSYGVNSTEKGDLSSESTVSRIRTEHFPLTLESARPSHTSQYLCASSDRLRDTIYFGEGSWLTVV.

This sequence joins TRBV7-8 and TRBJ2-2, with TRBD2 matching over 11 bases. This CDR3 contains 19 residues. Germline CDR1 reads SGHVS; CDR2 reads FQNEAQ. Trimming at V came to 1 base and at J to 0 bases, leaving 7 bases not matched to a gene. The DNA for the CDR3 is TGTGCCAGCAGCTTAGTGAGGACTAGCGGGCAAGCGAACACCGGGGAGCTGTTTTTT. It translates to CASSLVRTSGQANTGELFF. Combining the CDR3 with reference TRBV7-8 and TRBJ2-2 gives the whole variable domain GAGVSQSPRYKVAKRGQDVALRCDPISGHVSLFWYQQALGQGPEFLTYFQNEAQLDKSGLPSDRFFAERPEGSVSTLKIQRTQQEDSAVYLCASSLVRTSGQANTGELFFGEGSRLTVL.

The V call is TRBV4-3, the J call TRBJ2-3; D perhaps matches TRBD1 (5 bases). CDR1 is LGHNA, CDR2 YSLEER, per germline. Between the trimmed V and J ends, which lost 0 bases and 3 bases, there was a span of 10 bases. The CDR3 is 15 residues long. The CDR3 is CASSQDPRVTDTQYF. DNA for the CDR3: TGCGCCAGCAGCCAAGACCCCAGGGTAACAGATACGCAGTATTTT.